Each of the 21 T cell receptor beta chains below was sequenced from the same sample in a study of blood T cells in healthy people across ages. For the second PCR, which ran for roughly 7 to 11 cycles, a sample-barcoded 5' primer and a J-beta primer mix were used. TCRdb reanalysed the 5' RACE reads using MiXCR and keeps one entry per CDR3 protein. The profile shows roughly 800,000 distinct CDR3 sequences, around 25% of them singletons. The same data also went into a second study, on T cells of mothers and their children.

The sequencing sample was made of blood. These TCRs come from a boy younger than 18 in good health.

V usage is TRBV19 and J usage is TRBJ1-2; 8 bases map to TRBD1. The CDR3 totals 15 residues. From germline, CDR1 is LNHDA and CDR2 SQIVND (reference sequence). With V trimmed by 3 bases and J by 6 bases, 9 bases remained unmatched. CDR3 DNA sequence: TGTGCCAGTAGTATTAGTGCAGGGGGCTGGAATGGCTACACCTTC. This gives the protein CASSISAGGWNGYTF. Looking up the rest from reference TRBV19 and TRBJ1-2 gives the full variable domain: DGGITQSPKYLFRKEGQNVTLSCEQNLNHDAMYWYRQDPGQGLRLIYYSQIVNDFQKGDIAEGYSVSREKKESFPLTVTSAQKNPTAFYLCASSISAGGWNGYTFGSGTRLTVV.

This clonotype was seen a few times. The CDR3 protein is CASILTLYNEQFF. Written as DNA, the CDR3 is TGTGCCAGCATCCTTACACTCTACAATGAGCAGTTCTTC. The chain carries TRBV6-2 or TRBV6-3 and TRBJ2-1; no clear D. Germline CDR1 is MNHEY and CDR2 is SVGEGT. The CDR3 loop spans 13 amino acids. Trimming took 7 bases from V and 3 from J, leaving 10 bases between them.

This clonotype was seen only a few times. The gene calls are TRBV29-1 and TRBJ2-3; 8 nucleotides match TRBD2. The germline V gene encodes CDR1 SQVTM and CDR2 ANQGSEA. The CDR3 is 15 amino acids. After removal of 8 bases from V and 1 base from J, the junction contained 11 bases not matched to a gene. CDR3 in DNA: TGCAGCTTCCGCATGTACGGGGGGGGCACAGATACGCAGTATTTT. It specifies CSFRMYGGGTDTQYF.

In this sample, this clonotype turned up a few times. The rearrangement uses TRBV7-2 and TRBJ2-6; the match to TRBD2 covers 8 bases. Germline V CDR1 and CDR2: SGHTA, FQGNSA. The CDR3 loop spans 17 amino acids. V was clipped by 5 bases and J by 2 bases; unmatched bases: 8. The CDR3 bases are TGTGCCAGCAGCCCAGAGGCGGGGGGACCTGGGGCCAACGTCCTGACTTTC. It specifies CASSPEAGGPGANVLTF.

The sample holds a few counts of this clonotype. V is TRBV5-1 and J is TRBJ2-3, with TRBD2 identical over 7 bases. This CDR3 has 18 amino acids. Losses at the gene ends were 3 bases for V and 2 bases for J; bases not matched to a gene: 15. CDR1 SGHRS and CDR2 YFSETQ come from the germline V gene. CDR3 coding DNA: TGCGCCAGCAGCTCGCCTCCCGGGAGCGGGATTACCACAGATACGCAGTATTTT. This translates into CASSSPPGSGITTDTQYF.

This clonotype was seen more than once but under ten times. The genes are TRBV12-3 or TRBV12-4 and TRBJ2-5; TRBD1 agrees at 8 bases. The CDR3 extends over 16 amino acids. Germline trimming cut 4 bases from V and 5 bases from J; bases unmatched to any gene: 12. This CDR3 is CASSSTDRGVQETQYF. In DNA form, the CDR3 reads TGTGCCAGCAGTTCTACCGACAGGGGTGTTCAGGAGACCCAGTACTTC.

The chain employs TRBV18 and TRBJ2-7; D is undetermined. Looked up from germline, CDR1 is KGHSH and CDR2 is LQKENI. The CDR3 length is 14 residues. V lost 1 base and J 2 bases, leaving 9 bases between the germline ends. DNA for the CDR3: TGTGCCAGCTCACCACTATCCACAGCCTACGAGCAGTACTTC. Its translation: CASSPLSTAYEQYF.

This clonotype has a handful of counts. J is TRBJ2-5 and V is TRBV18; 7 bases align to TRBD1. TRBJ2-1 explains the end of the DNA better; the J call may be wrong. Germline CDR1 reads KGHSH; CDR2 reads LQKENI. The CDR3 is 16 amino acids. The CDR3 sequence is CASSPLYGTAYNEQFF. In DNA, the CDR3 is TGTGCCAGCTCACCACTCTACGGGACAGCCTACAATGAGCAGTTCTTC.

In this sample, this clonotype turned up a few times. V usage is TRBV11-3 and J usage is TRBJ2-5, with D perhaps being TRBD1 or TRBD2 (6 bases each). The CDR3 runs to 15 residues. Trimming left V 6 bases short and J 5 bases short, with 19 bases between. CDR1 and CDR2 from the germline V gene are SGHNT and YENEEA. CDR3 bases: TGTGCCAGCAGAGCCGGGGGCCTATATACGGAGACCCAGTACTTC. Translation: CASRAGGLYTETQYF.

In this sample, this clonotype turned up a few times. In DNA form, the CDR3 reads TGTGCCAGCAGTGGAGAGCACACTGAAGCTTTCTTT. It yields the protein CASSGEHTEAFF. V is TRBV2 and J is TRBJ1-1, with D unclear. This CDR3 comprises 12 residues. Trimming removed 4 bases at V and 3 bases at J, with 6 bases between. The germline V gene has CDR1 SNHLY and CDR2 FYNNEI.

This sequence joins TRBV29-1 and TRBJ1-1; D remains ambiguous. CDR3 length: 16 amino acids. CDR1 SQVTM and CDR2 ANQGSEA come from the germline V gene. V gave up 4 bases and J gave up 1 base, with 19 bases separating them. The CDR3 DNA sequence: TGCAGCGTTGCTGGGTCTCGCGTTCTGAGGAACACTGAAGCTTTCTTT. This encodes CSVAGSRVLRNTEAFF.

In its sample, this clonotype was seen a few times. The chain has TRBV2 and TRBJ2-3, with a tentative D call TRBD1 (5 bases). V gave up 4 bases and J gave up 1 base, with 9 bases separating them. Germline V CDR1 and CDR2: SNHLY, FYNNEI. The CDR3 contains 14 residues. The chain's CDR3 is CASSVSRGTDTQYF. The CDR3 nucleotides read TGTGCCAGCAGTGTTAGCAGGGGCACAGATACGCAGTATTTT.

Worth noting for this clonotype: The junction shows a germline mismatch at one end, possibly a read error. The V gene is TRBV6-5, the J gene TRBJ2-4, with 10 bases lining up with TRBD1. The CDR3 loop spans 13 amino acids. Germline V gene lookup returns CDR1 MNHEY and CDR2 SVGAGI. The CDR3 sequence is CASSYSLGQGVWF. Here the CDR3 DNA reads TGTGCCAGCAGTTACAGCCTCGGACAGGGGGTCTGGTTC.

This clonotype has only a few counts. This rearrangement joins TRBV19 to TRBJ2-2; D ambiguous. Looked up from germline, CDR1 is LNHDA and CDR2 is SQIVND (reference sequence). The CDR3 loop spans 14 amino acids. The V and J ends lost 0 bases and 3 bases respectively, with 5 bases between them. The CDR3 DNA is TGTGCCAGTAGTATAGACGGAGACACCGGGGAGCTGTTTTTT. Translated, it gives CASSIDGDTGELFF.

This clonotype was seen only a few times. The V call is TRBV7-8, the J call TRBJ1-4; TRBD1 might be the D (6 bases). Trimming pared 2 bases from V and 6 bases from J, leaving 25 bases between. The CDR3 runs to 19 residues. From germline, CDR1 is SGHVS and CDR2 FQNEAQ. The CDR3 sequence: CASSLPQGGGRWTDEKLFF. CDR3 sequence (DNA): TGTGCCAGCAGCTTACCTCAGGGAGGGGGACGCTGGACCGATGAAAAACTGTTTTTT.

The V and J genes are TRBV6-5 and TRBJ2-4, with a tentative D call TRBD2 (5 bases). Germline V gene sequence: CDR1 MNHEY, CDR2 SVGAGI. The CDR3 has 13 amino acids. V shed 6 bases and J shed 4 bases, with 10 bases lying between them. CDR3 protein: CASSLTRKNIQYF. CDR3 DNA: TGTGCCAGCAGCCTCACTAGAAAAAACATTCAGTACTTC.

This clonotype was seen a few times. The chain couples TRBV6-1 to TRBJ2-7, with D uncertain. Germline V gives CDR1 MNHNS, CDR2 SASEGT. Trimming pared 0 bases from V and 4 bases from J, leaving 16 bases between. This CDR3 contains 16 residues. As DNA, the CDR3 is TGTGCCAGCAGTGAAGCCTCATTGGGATCTGGTTACGAGCAGTACTTC. It translates to CASSEASLGSGYEQYF.

The chain joins TRBV29-1 to TRBJ2-5; possible D gene TRBD1, 6 bases. The J call is in doubt because the DNA end fits TRBJ2-1 better. This CDR3 has 15 amino acids. Germline V gene sequence: CDR1 SQVTM, CDR2 ANQGSEA. The CDR3 here is CSVVTGYITYNEQFF. In nucleotides, the CDR3 is TGCAGCGTTGTAACAGGGTACATCACCTACAATGAGCAGTTCTTC.

V gene TRBV4-1 combines with J gene TRBJ2-7, with 8 bases aligning to TRBD2. Germline CDR1 is MGHRA and CDR2 is YSYEKL. The CDR3 runs 15 residues. V gave up 1 base and J gave up 2 bases; unmatched junction bases: 4. CDR3 loop: CASSQGHSGAYEQYF. DNA for the CDR3: TGCGCCAGCAGCCAAGGCCATAGCGGGGCCTACGAGCAGTACTTC.

In its sample, this clonotype was seen a few times. The chain uses TRBV7-8 and TRBJ1-3, with 7 bases aligning to TRBD1. With 6 bases clipped from V and 14 bases from J, the junction kept 10 bases outside the gene matches. There are 12 residues in the CDR3. In germline, CDR1 is SGHVS, CDR2 FQNEAQ. Here the CDR3 DNA reads TGTGCCAGCAGTTCCGGGGACAGCCGGTTATATTTT. It specifies CASSSGDSRLYF. The entire variable domain, with the rest obtained from reference TRBV7-8 and TRBJ1-3, is as follows: GAGVSQSPRYKVAKRGQDVALRCDPISGHVSLFWYQQALGQGPEFLTYFQNEAQLDKSGLPSDRFFAERPEGSVSTLKIQRTQQEDSAVYLCASSSGDSRLYFGEGSWLTVV.

The gene calls are TRBV11-2 and TRBJ2-1; 10 nucleotides agree with TRBD2. This CDR3 is built from 17 residues. The trim removed 0 bases at V and 3 bases at J, leaving 5 bases unmatched. Germline V gene data show CDR1 as SGHAT and CDR2 as FQNNGV. The CDR3 loop reads CASSLDSSGSFYNEQFF. CDR3 in DNA: TGTGCCAGCAGCTTAGATTCTAGCGGGAGTTTCTACAATGAGCAGTTCTTC. The full variable domain, in which reference TRBV11-2 and TRBJ2-1 provide the parts outside the CDR3, is EAGVAQSPRYKIIEKRQSVAFWCNPISGHATLYWYQQILGQGPKLLIQFQNNGVVDDSQLPKDRFSAERLKGVDSTLKIQPAKLEDSAVYLCASSLDSSGSFYNEQFFGPGTRLTVL.